The clone carrying this T cell receptor (beta chain) has a handful of counts. Its antigen is currently unknown. The sample originates from a study of regulatory T cells in long-lasting Graves disease. Study-wide points: TCR diversity was lower in persistent than newly diagnosed Graves' disease.

Indicated time point: persistent/refractory GD, antithyroid drugs over 5 years with positive TRAb. RNA from PBMCs was the source of the TCR library. The authors drew patients from an endocrinology department in Xi'an, China. According to the study, TCR beta libraries were built with iRepertoire HTBI primers and CDR3-region Arm-PCR. Each CDR3 protein is one row after TCRdb ran MiXCR on the multiplex PCR reads. The sample has around 430,000 distinct CDR3 sequences, roughly 23% seen once. This CDR3 has 12 residues. Germline CDR1 and CDR2: GTSNPN and SVGIG (reference sequence). Trimming removed 2 bases at V and 6 bases at J, with 11 bases between.

The input for sequencing was peripheral blood mononuclear cells (PBMCs), taken when the disease was refractory, from a patient treated with antithyroid drugs. The source of this sequence is a female donor with Graves disease. The chain combines TRBV30 with TRBJ2-7; D is unclear. The CDR3 coding sequence is TGTGCCTGGAGTCGGTACAGCGTCGAGCAGTACTTC. This sequence encodes CAWSRYSVEQYF.